This TCR beta chain was sequenced in a study of cytomegalovirus exposure and HLA in healthy donors. Findings and caveats of the study: An ancestry cluster, one associated with Asian ancestry, reportedly showed fewer N-insertions than the roughly 700-donor mean in a later analysis. Analyzed later, most CMV-associated TCR beta chains appeared HLA-restricted.

The V gene lost 2 bases and the J gene lost 5 bases, with 6 bases spanning the gap. The germline V gene encodes CDR1 MNHEY and CDR2 SVGAGI. The CDR3 runs 12 residues. Concerning this clone: Its specificity is unknown. The same CDR3 can be traced to other DNA sequences in this sample.

Both 60 Vbeta primers and 13 Jbeta primers went into the PCR. Produced via immunoSEQ multiplex PCR; TCRdb's table is partial and in-frame only. Its table records approximately 52,000 clones. The sequence was obtained from an older woman in good health and CMV-seropositive. The chain links TRBV6-5 to TRBJ1-1; D is undetermined. Specimen: PBMCs. Here the CDR3 reads CASSYAGTEAFF. CDR3 DNA sequence: TGTGCCAGCAGTTACGCCGGGACTGAAGCTTTCTTT.